The 18 T cell receptor beta chains in this list originate from one sample, sequenced in a study of T-cell reconstitution after alpha-beta-depleted transplantation in children. Unique molecular identifiers were incorporated when the TCRbeta library was constructed. A single record per CDR3 protein comes from TCRdb applying MiXCR to the PCR reads. Of under 450,000 distinct CDR3 sequences detected, approximately 12% appear once; the ten largest clones hold about 3.9%. The input for sequencing was PBMCs, taken from the stem cell graft. These receptors were taken from a human donor who donated a stem cell graft to a child with Fanconi anemia.

This clonotype was observed a few times. The genes are TRBV12-3 or TRBV12-4 and TRBJ1-1; the D gene is possibly TRBD1 (5 bases). V shed 7 bases and J shed 0 bases, with 18 bases lying between them. This CDR3 comprises 16 residues. CDR3 sequence reads: CASTFLGQALNTEAFF. Here the CDR3 DNA reads TGTGCCAGCACCTTCCTAGGACAAGCTTTGAACACTGAAGCTTTCTTT.

Concerning this clonotype: This may stem from a read error, because a much larger clone lies one nucleotide away. The V call is TRBV28, the J call TRBJ2-5; D gene unclear. The germline V gene encodes CDR1 MDHEN and CDR2 SYDVKM. The CDR3 has 13 residues. DNA for the CDR3: TGTGCCAACAGTTTCCAGTTACAAGAGACCCAGTACTTC. It encodes CANSFQLQETQYF. The variable domain in full, with the rest retrieved from reference TRBV28 and TRBJ2-5, is DVKVTQSSRYLVKRTGEKVFLECVQDMDHENMFWYRQDPGLGLRLIYFSYDVKMKEKGDIPEGYSVSREKKERFSLILESASTNQTSMYLCANSFQLQETQYFGPGTRLLVL.

The chain has TRBV24-1 and TRBJ2-1, with TRBD1 as a possible D gene (5 bases). Trimming removed 3 bases from V and 2 bases from J, with 13 bases in between. The CDR3 runs 16 residues. Germline CDR1 KGHDR, CDR2 SFDVKD. The CDR3: CATSDPRDGTYNEQFF. The CDR3 DNA sequence: TGTGCCACCAGTGATCCCAGGGATGGCACCTACAATGAGCAGTTCTTC.

The V gene is TRBV18, the J gene TRBJ2-5; 8 nucleotides match TRBD1. Trimming removed 3 bases from V and 7 bases from J; junction bases left unmatched: 10. CDR1 and CDR2 (germline): KGHSH, LQKENI. The CDR3 runs to 15 residues. CDR3 sequence reads: CASSPGQGDSVTQYF. The DNA for the CDR3 is TGTGCCAGCTCACCCGGACAGGGAGACAGTGTGACCCAGTACTTC. Full variable domain (outside the CDR3, taken from reference TRBV18 and TRBJ2-5): NAGVMQNPRHLVRRRGQEARLRCSPMKGHSHVYWYRQLPEEGLKFMVYLQKENIIDESGMPKERFSAEFPKEGPSILRIQQVVRGDSAAYFCASSPGQGDSVTQYFGPGTRLLVL.

This clonotype was seen repeatedly, ten times or more. The chain joins TRBV3-1 to TRBJ2-4; D is ambiguous. Between the trimmed V and J ends, which lost 0 bases and 5 bases, there was a span of 14 bases. The CDR3 runs 16 residues. Germline CDR1 LGHDT, CDR2 YNNKEL (reference sequence). This CDR3 is CASSQDRARPQNIQYF. In nucleotides, the CDR3 is TGTGCCAGCAGCCAAGATCGGGCAAGACCCCAAAACATTCAGTACTTC.

This clonotype was seen a handful of times. This chain links TRBV20-1 with TRBJ2-3, with a possible D match to TRBD2 (5 bases). The CDR3 has 12 residues. Germline CDR1 DFQATT, CDR2 SNEGSKA (reference sequence). The V and J ends lost 2 bases and 8 bases respectively, with 11 bases between them. This CDR3 reads CSARTREATQYF. The CDR3 bases are TGCAGTGCTAGAACCCGGGAAGCTACGCAGTATTTT.

In this sample, this clonotype turned up many times. The chain employs TRBV10-3 and TRBJ2-7; 7 bases line up with TRBD2. Germline V gene sequence: CDR1 ENHRY, CDR2 SYGVKD. The CDR3 spans 14 residues. J was trimmed by 3 bases and V by 7 bases; bases with no gene match: 9. The CDR3 DNA reads as TGTGCCATCACCACCCCCGGGGAGGGCTACGAGCAGTACTTC. Residues: CAITTPGEGYEQYF.

In its sample, this clonotype was seen many times. This chain joins TRBV7-2 and TRBJ2-2; 7 nucleotides agree with TRBD2. V gave up 3 bases and J gave up 3 bases; unmatched junction bases: 13. The CDR3 totals 18 residues. Germline CDR1 reads SGHTA; CDR2 reads FQGNSA. CDR3 residues: CASSFFIWGGPDTGELFF. CDR3 coding DNA: TGTGCCAGCAGCTTCTTTATCTGGGGAGGGCCAGACACCGGGGAGCTGTTTTTT.

J is TRBJ2-7 and V is TRBV30; TRBD2 aligns across 10 bases. Germline assignment: CDR1 GTSNPN and CDR2 SVGIG (reference sequence). The CDR3 contains 13 residues. The J segment lost 1 base and the V segment lost 5 bases, leaving 2 bases of the junction unmatched. The CDR3 DNA is TGTGCCTGGGCTAGCGGGGGTTCCTACGAGCAGTACTTC. Protein: CAWASGGSYEQYF.

This clonotype was detected many times. The chain combines TRBV27 with TRBJ2-1, with 7 bases identical to TRBD2. From germline, CDR1 is MNHEY and CDR2 SMNVEV (reference sequence). The length of the CDR3 is 12 residues. The junction had 0 bases not matched to a gene; V was cut back by 3 bases and J by 7 bases. For the CDR3, the DNA is TGTGCCAGCAGTTTGCGGGGGAATGAGCAGTTCTTC. Protein: CASSLRGNEQFF.

This sequence joins TRBV3-1 and TRBJ1-1, with D perhaps TRBD1 (5 bases). From germline, CDR1 is LGHDT and CDR2 YNNKEL (reference sequence). Trimming took off 6 bases at V and 4 bases at J, with 12 bases between the two ends. The CDR3 extends over 13 amino acids. The CDR3 loop is CASRGPGTTEAFF. CDR3 in DNA: TGTGCCAGCAGGGGGCCGGGGACCACTGAAGCTTTCTTT.

Ten or more counts support this clonotype. The V gene is TRBV12-5, the J gene TRBJ2-1; D is unclear. The CDR3 covers 12 residues. V lost 9 bases, J lost 7 bases, and 13 bases lay in between. Germline V CDR1 and CDR2: LGHNT, FRNRAP. This CDR3 reads CARGGTTNEQFF. In DNA form, the CDR3 reads TGTGCTAGGGGCGGAACAACGAATGAGCAGTTCTTC.

This clonotype was counted only a few times. The rearrangement uses TRBV3-1 and TRBJ1-1; TRBD1 might be the D (5 bases). Trimming cost V 2 bases and J 6 bases, with 13 bases left between them. There are 14 residues in the CDR3. In germline, CDR1 is LGHDT, CDR2 YNNKEL (reference sequence). The CDR3 sequence: CASSQTGTGAEAFF. CDR3 in DNA: TGTGCCAGCAGCCAAACCGGGACGGGTGCTGAAGCTTTCTTT.

This clonotype was recorded at least ten times. The chain couples TRBV5-1 to TRBJ2-5; 12 bases line up with TRBD2. This CDR3 region has 14 residues. The germline V gene has CDR1 SGHRS and CDR2 YFSETQ. J gave up 4 bases and V 5 bases, and 3 bases lay outside the gene matches. The CDR3 reads CASSRTSGVETQYF. As DNA, the CDR3 is TGCGCCAGCAGTCGGACTAGCGGGGTAGAGACCCAGTACTTC. The variable domain in full, completed from reference TRBV5-1 and TRBJ2-5, reads KAGVTQTPRYLIKTRGQQVTLSCSPISGHRSVSWYQQTPGQGLQFLFEYFSETQRNKGNFPGRFSGRQFSNSRSEMNVSTLELGDSALYLCASSRTSGVETQYFGPGTRLLVL.

V and J are TRBV6-5 and TRBJ2-2, with D possibly being TRBD2 (5 bases). The CDR3 runs to 17 residues. Per the germline V gene, CDR1 is MNHEY and CDR2 is SVGAGI. V was shortened by 2 bases and J by 4 bases, with 17 bases between the two germline ends. The DNA for the CDR3 is TGTGCCAGCAGTTACGTACAGTTCTCCCGGGGCACCGGGGAGCTGTTTTTT. Translating gives CASSYVQFSRGTGELFF.

The genes are TRBV20-1 and TRBJ2-1, with a possible D match to TRBD1 (6 bases). The CDR3 length is 15 residues. V was shortened by 6 bases and J by 7 bases, with 22 bases between the two germline ends. Per germline, CDR1 DFQATT and CDR2 SNEGSKA (reference sequence). The CDR3 bases are TGCAGTGCCCGCAGGGGCCTGCCTCTTGGGAATGAGCAGTTCTTC. Its translation is CSARRGLPLGNEQFF.

This clonotype was picked up a small number of times. The CDR3 region is CASSSYVDTGYTF. DNA for the CDR3: TGCGCCAGCAGCTCCTACGTTGATACTGGCTACACCTTC. This rearrangement joins TRBV5-1 to TRBJ1-2; unclear D gene. The CDR3 covers 13 residues. CDR1 and CDR2 (germline): SGHRS, YFSETQ. V dropped 3 bases and J dropped 7 bases, with 13 bases sitting between them.

The genes are TRBV7-2 and TRBJ2-5; the match to TRBD1 covers 7 bases. CDR1 is SGHTA, CDR2 FQGNSA, per germline. Losses at the gene ends were 0 bases for V and 3 bases for J; bases not matched to a gene: 7. This CDR3 has 16 residues. Here the CDR3 reads CASSLALRQGEETQYF. The CDR3 bases are TGTGCCAGCAGCTTAGCGTTACGACAGGGAGAAGAGACCCAGTACTTC.